This passage covers 10 T cell receptor beta chains from one sample sequenced in a study of blood T cell repertoires in COVID-19. Measured with immunoSEQ multiplex PCR; TCRdb has only the in-frame clones, and not every one. The data show roughly 190,000 clones, with 85% to 90% seen just once and 3.5% to 4.5% held by the top ten. Sequencing used peripheral blood. The receptors originated from a young man with active or convalescent COVID-19.

The sample holds a few counts of this clone. The chain joins TRBV5-4 to TRBJ2-5; a weak D match, TRBD2 (6 bases). Trimming shortened V by 9 bases and J by 5 bases, and 17 bases separated the two germline ends. The CDR3 spans 13 residues. The germline CDR1 and CDR2 sequences are SGHNT and YYREEE (reference sequence). The CDR3 DNA reads TGTGCCACCTCGCCTGGCGGAGGGGAGACCCAGTACTTC. Its protein is CATSPGGGETQYF.

J is TRBJ2-1 and V is TRBV6-6, with D possibly TRBD2 on 5 matching bases. CDR1 MNHNY and CDR2 SVGAGI come from the germline V gene (reference sequence). Trimming stripped 0 bases from V and 3 bases from J, with 12 bases between. The CDR3 is 16 amino acids. In DNA, the CDR3 is TGTGCCAGCAGTTACTCGATCCAAGGAGGCTACAATGAGCAGTTCTTC. This sequence encodes CASSYSIQGGYNEQFF.

The chain combines TRBV24-1 with TRBJ2-1, with TRBD1 matching over 8 bases. The V and J ends lost 3 bases and 6 bases, in that order; junction bases with no gene match: 3. Germline CDR1 KGHDR, CDR2 SFDVKD. CDR3 length: 14 residues. The CDR3 protein is CATSDRGQGNEQFF. CDR3 in DNA: TGTGCCACCAGTGATCGCGGACAGGGCAATGAGCAGTTCTTC.

This chain connects TRBV18 to TRBJ1-1; 7 nucleotides align to TRBD1. J was trimmed by 5 bases and V by 3 bases; bases with no gene match: 3. In germline, CDR1 is KGHSH, CDR2 LQKENI. There are 13 residues in the CDR3. The CDR3 reads CASSPLTGTEAFF. The CDR3 DNA reads TGTGCCAGCTCACCCTTGACAGGGACTGAAGCTTTCTTT. The full variable domain, completed using reference TRBV18 and TRBJ1-1, is NAGVMQNPRHLVRRRGQEARLRCSPMKGHSHVYWYRQLPEEGLKFMVYLQKENIIDESGMPKERFSAEFPKEGPSILRIQQVVRGDSAAYFCASSPLTGTEAFFGQGTRLTVV.

The chain has TRBV7-8 and TRBJ2-5; 8 nucleotides align to TRBD2. Trimming removed 1 base from V and 4 bases from J; junction bases left unmatched: 11. Germline CDR1 is SGHVS and CDR2 is FQNEAQ. The CDR3 contains 17 residues. The CDR3 here is CASSLDFELADGETQYF. For the CDR3, the DNA is TGTGCCAGCAGCTTAGACTTCGAACTAGCGGACGGAGAGACCCAGTACTTC. The entire variable domain, with the rest obtained from reference TRBV7-8 and TRBJ2-5, is as follows: GAGVSQSPRYKVAKRGQDVALRCDPISGHVSLFWYQQALGQGPEFLTYFQNEAQLDKSGLPSDRFFAERPEGSVSTLKIQRTQQEDSAVYLCASSLDFELADGETQYFGPGTRLLVL.

This clone was counted a few times. V is TRBV29-1 and J is TRBJ1-2, with D tentatively TRBD1 (6 bases). Looked up from germline, CDR1 is SQVTM and CDR2 is ANQGSEA. V lost 6 bases, J lost 7 bases, and 18 bases lay in between. The CDR3 has 13 residues. CDR3 nucleotide sequence: TGCAGCGTGGTACAGGGCGATGGGTCTGGCTACACCTTC. As protein: CSVVQGDGSGYTF.

In this sample, this clone turned up a few times. At one boundary the junction diverges from the germline segment, which might be a read error. The V gene is TRBV7-9, the J gene TRBJ1-1; D remains ambiguous. Germline V CDR1 and CDR2: SEHNR, FQNEAQ (reference sequence). This CDR3 is 14 amino acids long. The CDR3 loop is CASSPTTVNAEAFF. The CDR3, as DNA: TGTGCCAGCAGCCCGACAACGGTGAACGCTGAAGCTTTCTTT.

The chain is built from TRBV29-1 and TRBJ1-5; possibly TRBD1 for D (5 bases). V lost 6 bases and J 2 bases, leaving 14 bases between the germline ends. Germline V lookup: CDR1 SQVTM, CDR2 ANQGSEA. CDR3 length: 14 residues. DNA for the CDR3: TGCAGCGTCCGAGTGGGGGGTGGCAATCAGCCCCAGCATTTT. It encodes CSVRVGGGNQPQHF. The whole variable domain, filled in from reference TRBV29-1 and TRBJ1-5, reads SAVISQKPSRDICQRGTSLTIQCQVDSQVTMMFWYRQQPGQSLTLIATANQGSEATYESGFVIDKFPISRPNLTFSTLTVSNMSPEDSSIYLCSVRVGGGNQPQHFGDGTRLSIL.

On this clone itself: Other DNA sequences in this specimen translate into the identical CDR3. This sequence joins TRBV5-4 and TRBJ1-1, with 7 bases matching TRBD1. Germline V lookup: CDR1 SGHNT, CDR2 YYREEE (reference sequence). Unmatched junction bases numbered 4, after V lost 0 bases and J lost 8 bases. The length of the CDR3 is 13 residues. This chain's CDR3 is CASSLETGSEAFF. The CDR3 DNA reads TGTGCCAGCAGCTTGGAGACAGGGTCGGAAGCTTTCTTT.

This sequence joins TRBV7-9 and TRBJ2-5; the match to TRBD1 covers 7 bases. Germline CDR1 SEHNR, CDR2 FQNEAQ (reference sequence). The CDR3 has 14 residues. The ends lost 5 bases at V and 3 bases at J; junction bases unmatched: 6. The CDR3 sequence is CASSLETGKETQYF. In DNA form, the CDR3 reads TGTGCCAGCAGCCTGGAGACAGGGAAAGAGACCCAGTACTTC. Together with reference TRBV7-9 and TRBJ2-5, the CDR3 gives the full variable domain: DTGVSQNPRHKITKRGQNVTFRCDPISEHNRLYWYRQTLGQGPEFLTYFQNEAQLEKSRLLSDRFSAERPKGSFSTLEIQRTEQGDSAMYLCASSLETGKETQYFGPGTRLLVL.